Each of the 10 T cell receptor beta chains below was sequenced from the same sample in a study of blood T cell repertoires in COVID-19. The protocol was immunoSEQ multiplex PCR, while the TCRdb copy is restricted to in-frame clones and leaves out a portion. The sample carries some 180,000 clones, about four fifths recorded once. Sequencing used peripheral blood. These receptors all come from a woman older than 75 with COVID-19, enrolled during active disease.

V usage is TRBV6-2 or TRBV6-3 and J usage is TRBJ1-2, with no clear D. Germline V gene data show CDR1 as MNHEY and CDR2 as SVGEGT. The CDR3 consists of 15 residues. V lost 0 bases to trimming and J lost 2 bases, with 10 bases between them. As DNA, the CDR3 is TGTGCCAGCAGTTACTCTGGGCCGGGGAACTATGGCTACACCTTC. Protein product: CASSYSGPGNYGYTF.

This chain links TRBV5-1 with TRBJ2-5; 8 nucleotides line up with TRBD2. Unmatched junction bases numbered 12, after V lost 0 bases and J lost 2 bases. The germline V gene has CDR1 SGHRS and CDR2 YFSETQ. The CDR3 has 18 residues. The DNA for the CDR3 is TGCGCCAGCAGCTTGGGAACTAGCGGAGGGCCTAAACAAGAGACCCAGTACTTC. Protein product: CASSLGTSGGPKQETQYF.

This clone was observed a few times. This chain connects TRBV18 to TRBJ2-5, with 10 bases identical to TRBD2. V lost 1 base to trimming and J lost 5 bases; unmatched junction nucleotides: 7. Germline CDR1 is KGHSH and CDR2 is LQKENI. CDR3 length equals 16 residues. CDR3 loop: CASSPLAGGPTETQYF. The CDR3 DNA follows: TGTGCCAGCTCACCACTAGCGGGAGGACCCACGGAGACCCAGTACTTC. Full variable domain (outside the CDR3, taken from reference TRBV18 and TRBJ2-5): NAGVMQNPRHLVRRRGQEARLRCSPMKGHSHVYWYRQLPEEGLKFMVYLQKENIIDESGMPKERFSAEFPKEGPSILRIQQVVRGDSAAYFCASSPLAGGPTETQYFGPGTRLLVL.

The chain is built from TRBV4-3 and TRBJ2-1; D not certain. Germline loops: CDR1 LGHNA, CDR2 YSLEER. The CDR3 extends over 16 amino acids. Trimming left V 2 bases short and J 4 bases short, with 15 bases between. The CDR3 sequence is CASSQSPAKGYNEQFF. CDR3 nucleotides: TGCGCCAGCAGCCAATCCCCAGCGAAAGGATACAATGAGCAGTTCTTC.

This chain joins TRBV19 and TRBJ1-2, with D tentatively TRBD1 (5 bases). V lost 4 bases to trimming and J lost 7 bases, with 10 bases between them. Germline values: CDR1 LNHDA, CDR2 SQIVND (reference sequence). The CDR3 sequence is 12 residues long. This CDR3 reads CASSKGLLGYTF. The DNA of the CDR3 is TGTGCCAGTAGTAAGGGACTCCTTGGCTACACCTTC.

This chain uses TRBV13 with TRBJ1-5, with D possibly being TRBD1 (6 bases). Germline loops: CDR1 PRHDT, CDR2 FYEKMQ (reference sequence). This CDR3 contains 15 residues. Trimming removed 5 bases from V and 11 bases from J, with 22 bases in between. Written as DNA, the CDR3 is TGTGCCAGCAGCCGCGGACAACAGGGCCTATCAGCCCAGCATTTT. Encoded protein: CASSRGQQGLSAQHF.

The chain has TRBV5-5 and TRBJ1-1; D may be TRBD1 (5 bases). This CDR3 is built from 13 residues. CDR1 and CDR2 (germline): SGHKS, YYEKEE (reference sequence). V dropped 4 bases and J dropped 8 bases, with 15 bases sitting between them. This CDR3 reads CASSIRGIGEAFF. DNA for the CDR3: TGTGCCAGCAGCATAAGGGGTATAGGAGAAGCTTTCTTT.

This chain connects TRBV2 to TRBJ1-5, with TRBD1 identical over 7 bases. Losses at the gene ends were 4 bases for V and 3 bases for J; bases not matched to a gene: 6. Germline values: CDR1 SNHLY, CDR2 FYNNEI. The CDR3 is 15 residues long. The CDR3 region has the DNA TGTGCCAGCAGTGCCAACAGGGGTAACAATCAGCCCCAGCATTTT. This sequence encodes CASSANRGNNQPQHF.

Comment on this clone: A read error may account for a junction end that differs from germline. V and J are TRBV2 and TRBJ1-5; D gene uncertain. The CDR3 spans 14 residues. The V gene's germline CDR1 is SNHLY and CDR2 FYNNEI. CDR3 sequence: CASSASGINRPQHF. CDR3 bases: TGTGCCAGCAGTGCGTCAGGTATCAATCGGCCCCAGCATTTT. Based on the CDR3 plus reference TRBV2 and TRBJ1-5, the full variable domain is EPEVTQTPSHQVTQMGQEVILRCVPISNHLYFYWYRQILGQKVEFLVSFYNNEISEKSEIFDDQFSVERPDGSNFTLKIRSTKLEDSAMYFCASSASGINRPQHFGDGTRLSIL.

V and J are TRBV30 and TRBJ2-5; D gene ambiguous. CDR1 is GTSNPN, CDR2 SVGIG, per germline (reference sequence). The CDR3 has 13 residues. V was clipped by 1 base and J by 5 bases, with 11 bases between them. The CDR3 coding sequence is TGTGCCTGGAGTGAACTTGTCATGGAGACCCAGTACTTC. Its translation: CAWSELVMETQYF.